This paragraph reports one T cell receptor beta chain. These data belong to a study of blood T cell repertoires in COVID-19. Study as a whole: Sites across the United States, Italy and Spain contributed samples from acute and convalescent COVID-19.

The V and J ends lost 3 bases and 0 bases, in that order; junction bases with no gene match: 23. The CDR3 spans 23 residues. In germline, CDR1 is ENHRY, CDR2 SYGVKD. Per the original methods: The authors estimated nucleated cell counts from reference gene primer amplification. Sequencing was performed with immunoSEQ multiplex PCR; in TCRdb, only in-frame clones are kept and a portion is missing. V and J calls and clone size are as listed in that table; D and trimming were resolved from the DNA. The sample consists of fewer than 300,000 clones, about 89% of them appearing once. This TCR derives from a man aged 40-50 years who had recovered from COVID-19. The sequenced material came from PBMCs or T cells enriched from blood (not recorded which). The chain combines TRBV10-3 with TRBJ2-3; 11 bases agree with TRBD2. In DNA, the CDR3 is TGTGCCATCAGTGATCCGGGACAGGGAACCACTAGCGGGAGTGGAGGTAGCACAGATACGCAGTATTTT. Amino acid sequence: CAISDPGQGTTSGSGGSTDTQYF.